What follows are 10 T cell receptor beta chains derived from one specimen sequenced in a study of T cell responses to AZD1222 COVID-19 vaccine. Sequenced by immunoSEQ multiplex PCR; TCRdb stores in-frame clones only, minus some. The top ten hold about 9.1% of the sample, which has 99,000 or so clones, approximately 90% seen once. The input for sequencing was peripheral blood, taken on day 0 of AZD1222 vaccination. These receptors were collected from an adult in good health.

The chain joins TRBV7-2 to TRBJ1-5; D remains ambiguous. The germline V gene encodes CDR1 SGHTA and CDR2 FQGNSA. V lost 5 bases and J lost 0, with 17 bases in between. There are 17 residues in the CDR3. Written as DNA, the CDR3 is TGTGCCAGCAGCCCGAATAGTATAGGGAATAGCAATCAGCCCCAGCATTTT. Encoded protein: CASSPNSIGNSNQPQHF.

The chain joins TRBV14 to TRBJ1-4; D call uncertain. This CDR3 contains 16 residues. V was clipped by 1 base and J by 0 bases, with 9 bases between them. The germline V gene encodes CDR1 SGHDN and CDR2 FVKESK. DNA of the CDR3: TGTGCCAGCAGCCAAGGACTGGCTGCAACTAATGAAAAACTGTTTTTT. It is translated as CASSQGLAATNEKLFF.

This chain joins TRBV7-6 and TRBJ2-5; TRBD1 matches at 9 bases. The V gene end was trimmed by 5 bases and the J gene end by 4 bases; junction bases not matched to a gene: 8. CDR3 length: 15 amino acids. CDR1 and CDR2 from the germline V gene are SGHVS and FNYEAQ. CDR3 bases: TGTGCCAGCAGCCAACCCGGGACAGGGTTAGAGACCCAGTACTTC. Translating it yields CASSQPGTGLETQYF.

V is TRBV7-2 and J is TRBJ1-1; TRBD1 matches 12 bases. The CDR3 sequence is 15 residues long. The junction had 3 bases not matched to a gene; V was cut back by 3 bases and J by 4 bases. The germline V gene has CDR1 SGHTA and CDR2 FQGNSA. CDR3 DNA sequence: TGTGCCAGCAGCTTTGGGGACAGGGGGCCCACTGAAGCTTTCTTT. As protein: CASSFGDRGPTEAFF. Looking up the rest from reference TRBV7-2 and TRBJ1-1 gives the full variable domain: GAGVSQSPSNKVTEKGKDVELRCDPISGHTALYWYRQSLGQGLEFLIYFQGNSAPDKSGLPSDRFSAERTGGSVSTLTIQRTQQEDSAVYLCASSFGDRGPTEAFFGQGTRLTVV.

The gene calls are TRBV28 and TRBJ1-6; D gene uncertain. The CDR3 has 19 amino acids. Trimming took 6 bases from V and 0 from J, leaving 21 bases between them. The germline CDR1 and CDR2 sequences are MDHEN and SYDVKM. CDR3 sequence: CASRLGPGRSNSYNSPLHF. The CDR3 DNA reads TGTGCCAGCAGACTAGGCCCCGGACGGTCAAACTCCTATAATTCACCCCTCCACTTT.

For this clone: Germline is not matched at one junction end, which may reflect a read error. This chain links TRBV5-4 with TRBJ1-2; 10 nucleotides align to TRBD1. Germline values: CDR1 SGHNT, CDR2 YYREEE (reference sequence). The CDR3 sequence is 17 residues long. The CDR3 spells CASSPGQGITTNYGYAF. CDR3 in DNA: TGTGCCAGCAGCCCGGGACAGGGGATTACGACTAACTATGGCTACGCCTTC.

This chain connects TRBV11-2 to TRBJ2-7; 9 bases align to TRBD2. This CDR3 has 15 residues. Germline CDR1 and CDR2: SGHAT and FQNNGV. The V and J ends lost 5 bases and 2 bases, in that order; junction bases with no gene match: 7. CDR3 DNA: TGTGCCAGCAGCATAACTTTAGCGGGGGCCTACGAGCAGTACTTC. It yields the protein CASSITLAGAYEQYF.

The chain carries TRBV19 and TRBJ2-1; weak D call: TRBD2 (5 bases). This CDR3 comprises 13 residues. Trimming cost V 3 bases and J 8 bases, with 11 bases left between them. Germline lookup yields CDR1 LNHDA and CDR2 SQIVND (reference sequence). CDR3 nucleotides: TGTGCCAGTAGTATCCAGCGGCGCGATGAGCAGTTCTTC. Its translation is CASSIQRRDEQFF.

This chain joins TRBV10-3 and TRBJ2-1; the match to TRBD1 covers 7 bases. With V trimmed by 4 bases and J by 10 bases, 4 bases remained unmatched. CDR3 length equals 12 residues. The germline V gene encodes CDR1 ENHRY and CDR2 SYGVKD. CDR3 in DNA: TGTGCCATCAGTGGGTACAGGGGAGAGCAGTTCTTC. This codes for CAISGYRGEQFF.

This clone has just a few counts. The rearrangement uses TRBV25-1 and TRBJ2-7; the D is unclear. This CDR3 has 15 amino acids. Germline CDR1 MGHDK, CDR2 SYGVNS. V was shortened by 5 bases and J by 1 base, with 15 bases between the two germline ends. The CDR3 is CASSPPASESYEQYF. CDR3 coding DNA: TGTGCCAGCAGTCCTCCAGCGTCAGAATCCTACGAGCAGTACTTC.